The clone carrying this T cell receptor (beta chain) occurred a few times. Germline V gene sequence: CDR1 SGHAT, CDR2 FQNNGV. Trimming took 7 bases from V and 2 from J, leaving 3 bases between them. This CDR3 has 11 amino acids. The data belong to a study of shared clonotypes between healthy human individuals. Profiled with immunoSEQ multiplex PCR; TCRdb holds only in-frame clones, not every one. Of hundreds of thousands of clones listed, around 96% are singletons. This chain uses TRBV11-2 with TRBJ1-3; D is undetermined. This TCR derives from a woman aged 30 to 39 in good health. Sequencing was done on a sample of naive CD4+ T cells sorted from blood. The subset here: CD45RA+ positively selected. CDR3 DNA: TGTGCCAGCACTCCTGGAAACACCATATATTTT. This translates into CASTPGNTIYF.